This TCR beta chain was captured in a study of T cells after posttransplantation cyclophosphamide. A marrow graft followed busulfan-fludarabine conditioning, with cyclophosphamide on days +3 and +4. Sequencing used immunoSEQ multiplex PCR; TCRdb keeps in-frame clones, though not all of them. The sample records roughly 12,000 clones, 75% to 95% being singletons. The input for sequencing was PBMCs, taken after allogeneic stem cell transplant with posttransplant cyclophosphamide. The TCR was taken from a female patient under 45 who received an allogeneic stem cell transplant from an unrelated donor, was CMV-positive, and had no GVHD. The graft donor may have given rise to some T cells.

The CDR3 sequence: CASSIEGARGEKLFF. As DNA, the CDR3 is TGTGCCAGTAGTATAGAGGGAGCCCGGGGTGAAAAACTGTTTTTT. V and J are TRBV19 and TRBJ1-4; unclear D gene. CDR1 and CDR2 (germline): LNHDA, SQIVND (reference sequence). This CDR3 spans 15 amino acids. Trimming shortened V by 0 bases and J by 7 bases, and 12 bases separated the two germline ends.